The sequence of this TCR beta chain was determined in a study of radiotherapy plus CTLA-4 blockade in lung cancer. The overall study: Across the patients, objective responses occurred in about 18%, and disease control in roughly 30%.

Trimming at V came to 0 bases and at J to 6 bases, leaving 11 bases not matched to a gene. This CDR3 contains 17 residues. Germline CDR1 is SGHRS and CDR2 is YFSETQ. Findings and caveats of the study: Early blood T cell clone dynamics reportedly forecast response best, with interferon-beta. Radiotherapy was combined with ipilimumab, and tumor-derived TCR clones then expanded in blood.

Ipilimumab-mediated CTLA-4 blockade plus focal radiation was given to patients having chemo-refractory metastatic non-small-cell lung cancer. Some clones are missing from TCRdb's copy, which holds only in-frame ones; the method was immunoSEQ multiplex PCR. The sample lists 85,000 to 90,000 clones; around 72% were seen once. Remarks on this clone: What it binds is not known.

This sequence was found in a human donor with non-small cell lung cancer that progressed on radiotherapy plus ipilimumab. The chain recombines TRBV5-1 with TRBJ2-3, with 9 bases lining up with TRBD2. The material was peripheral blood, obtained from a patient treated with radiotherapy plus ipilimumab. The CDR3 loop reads CASSLALAGGPQDTQYF. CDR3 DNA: TGCGCCAGCAGCTTGGCCTTGGCGGGAGGGCCGCAGGATACGCAGTATTTT. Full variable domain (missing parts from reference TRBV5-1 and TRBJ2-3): KAGVTQTPRYLIKTRGQQVTLSCSPISGHRSVSWYQQTPGQGLQFLFEYFSETQRNKGNFPGRFSGRQFSNSRSEMNVSTLELGDSALYLCASSLALAGGPQDTQYFGPGTRLTVL.